The 32 T cell receptor beta chains below come from one sample, sequenced in a study of blood T cell repertoires in COVID-19. The method was immunoSEQ multiplex PCR; TCRdb's version includes in-frame clones alone and lacks a portion of them. The table records more than 70,000 clones, roughly 78% of them present only once. The sequenced sample consisted of peripheral blood. The receptors come from a woman aged 70-85 years with acute or convalescent COVID-19.

The chain recombines TRBV5-6 with TRBJ2-7, with 8 bases lining up with TRBD2. The V and J ends lost 1 base and 4 bases, in that order; junction bases with no gene match: 13. The germline gives CDR1 SGHDT, CDR2 YYEEEE. The length of the CDR3 is 17 residues. The CDR3: CASSLRPVGAGVYEQYF. The DNA for the CDR3 is TGTGCCAGCAGCTTGCGGCCTGTGGGAGCGGGGGTATACGAGCAGTACTTC.

The chain recombines TRBV6-6 with TRBJ1-2; D remains unclear. Per the germline V gene, CDR1 is MNHNY and CDR2 is SVGAGI (reference sequence). The CDR3 consists of 14 residues. V was pared by 5 bases and J by 3 bases, with 13 bases between. The CDR3 here is CASSPRTGYYGYTF. CDR3 DNA sequence: TGTGCCAGCAGTCCGCGGACGGGGTACTATGGCTACACCTTC.

V gene TRBV5-1 combines with J gene TRBJ1-1, with D possibly being TRBD1 (6 bases). Germline CDR1 SGHRS, CDR2 YFSETQ. The V gene lost 0 bases and the J gene lost 6 bases, with 15 bases spanning the gap. This CDR3 comprises 15 residues. CDR3: CASSLVGSEGAEAFF. The CDR3 DNA sequence: TGCGCCAGCAGCTTGGTGGGGTCCGAGGGGGCTGAAGCTTTCTTT.

This clone was picked up one time. J is TRBJ1-4 and V is TRBV29-1; possibly TRBD1 for D (6 bases). V gave up 7 bases and J gave up 7 bases, with 16 bases separating them. Germline V gives CDR1 SQVTM, CDR2 ANQGSEA. The CDR3 is made up of 13 amino acids. This chain's CDR3 is CSATGQPGEKLFF. CDR3 nucleotides: TGCAGCGCCACCGGACAGCCCGGTGAAAAACTGTTTTTT. The complete variable domain, with remaining parts taken from reference TRBV29-1 and TRBJ1-4, reads SAVISQKPSRDICQRGTSLTIQCQVDSQVTMMFWYRQQPGQSLTLIATANQGSEATYESGFVIDKFPISRPNLTFSTLTVSNMSPEDSSIYLCSATGQPGEKLFFGSGTQLSVL.

The chain combines TRBV7-2 with TRBJ1-2; 7 bases fit TRBD1. J gave up 10 bases and V 5 bases, and 10 bases lay outside the gene matches. This CDR3 region has 13 residues. Per germline, CDR1 SGHTA and CDR2 FQGNSA. The DNA of the CDR3 is TGTGCCAGCAGCCTATCCACAGGGGACTCCTACACCTTC. Its protein product is CASSLSTGDSYTF.

This clone has just a few counts. The chain uses TRBV2 and TRBJ2-3; 9 nucleotides agree with TRBD2. V was pared by 9 bases and J by 4 bases, with 5 bases of the junction left unmatched. CDR1 and CDR2 (germline): SNHLY, FYNNEI. The CDR3 covers 13 residues. CDR3 in amino acids: CASLAGEADTQYF. The CDR3 DNA follows: TGTGCCAGTTTAGCGGGGGAGGCAGATACGCAGTATTTT. Based on the CDR3 plus reference TRBV2 and TRBJ2-3, the full variable domain is EPEVTQTPSHQVTQMGQEVILRCVPISNHLYFYWYRQILGQKVEFLVSFYNNEISEKSEIFDDQFSVERPDGSNFTLKIRSTKLEDSAMYFCASLAGEADTQYFGPGTRLTVL.

The V and J genes are TRBV28 and TRBJ1-6, with a weak D call TRBD1 (5 bases). The V gene's germline CDR1 is MDHEN and CDR2 SYDVKM. The ends were cut back, 6 bases at V and 1 base at J, with 13 bases in the middle. The CDR3 totals 16 residues. The CDR3 loop is CASSWGGNSYNSPLHF. For the CDR3, the DNA is TGTGCCAGCAGCTGGGGCGGTAATTCCTATAATTCACCCCTCCACTTT.

The chain employs TRBV4-2 and TRBJ2-7, with TRBD1 matching over 11 bases. J gave up 6 bases and V 0 bases, and 7 bases lay outside the gene matches. The CDR3 runs 16 residues. Germline values: CDR1 LGHNA, CDR2 YNFKEQ. CDR3 sequence reads: CASSQDRGTGGTEQYF. The DNA of the CDR3 is TGTGCCAGCAGCCAAGATAGGGGGACAGGGGGAACCGAGCAGTACTTC.

The chain employs TRBV29-1 and TRBJ1-2; D gene unclear. The CDR3 is 12 residues long. Germline V CDR1 and CDR2: SQVTM, ANQGSEA. V was cut by 3 bases and J by 2 bases, with 7 bases left in between. The DNA for the CDR3 is TGCAGCGTTGATCGGTACAACTATGGCTACACCTTC. Translation gives CSVDRYNYGYTF. The full variable domain, rest sourced from reference TRBV29-1 and TRBJ1-2, is SAVISQKPSRDICQRGTSLTIQCQVDSQVTMMFWYRQQPGQSLTLIATANQGSEATYESGFVIDKFPISRPNLTFSTLTVSNMSPEDSSIYLCSVDRYNYGYTFGSGTRLTVV.

Only a few counts were recorded for this clone. This chain joins TRBV4-3 and TRBJ1-6; 7 nucleotides line up with TRBD1. Germline lookup yields CDR1 LGHNA and CDR2 YSLEER. V lost 0 bases and J lost 2; bases outside the gene matches: 7. The CDR3 is made up of 18 amino acids. The chain's CDR3 is CASSQDLETGTYNSPLHF. The CDR3 DNA reads as TGCGCCAGCAGCCAAGATCTAGAGACAGGGACCTATAATTCACCCCTCCACTTT.

The chain has TRBV7-6 and TRBJ2-7; 9 nucleotides match TRBD1. V lost 6 bases, J lost 1 base, and 1 base stayed unmatched. The CDR3 runs to 13 residues. CDR1 and CDR2 from the germline V gene are SGHVS and FNYEAQ. The DNA of the CDR3 is TGTGCCAGCAGAGGACAGGGGTCCTACGAGCAGTACTTC. Translating gives CASRGQGSYEQYF.

This clone was picked up a small number of times. This chain connects TRBV28 to TRBJ2-1; 13 bases fit TRBD2. The CDR3 is 16 amino acids. The V gene end was trimmed by 5 bases and the J gene end by 2 bases; junction bases not matched to a gene: 3. CDR1 MDHEN and CDR2 SYDVKM come from the germline V gene. CDR3 sequence: CASSPLAGGTYNEQFF. The CDR3 bases are TGTGCCAGCAGTCCACTAGCGGGAGGGACCTACAATGAGCAGTTCTTC.

The chain recombines TRBV28 with TRBJ1-1, with TRBD1 matching over 7 bases. The germline CDR1 and CDR2 sequences are MDHEN and SYDVKM. This CDR3 has 15 residues. J lost 5 bases, V lost 2 bases, and 8 bases had no gene match. CDR3 amino acids: CASSLLTGEGTEAFF. The DNA of the CDR3 is TGTGCCAGCAGTTTACTAACAGGGGAAGGGACTGAAGCTTTCTTT.

This chain links TRBV7-6 with TRBJ2-1; D not certain. CDR3 length equals 12 residues. Germline loops: CDR1 SGHVS, CDR2 FNYEAQ. The ends were cut back, 1 base at V and 7 bases at J, with 5 bases in the middle. The DNA for the CDR3 is TGTGCCAGCAGCTTAGTACTTAATGAGCAGTTCTTC. Translating gives CASSLVLNEQFF. Combining the CDR3 with reference TRBV7-6 and TRBJ2-1 gives the whole variable domain GAGVSQSPRYKVTKRGQDVALRCDPISGHVSLYWYRQALGQGPEFLTYFNYEAQQDKSGLPNDRFSAERPEGSISTLTIQRTEQRDSAMYRCASSLVLNEQFFGPGTRLTVL.

This chain links TRBV28 with TRBJ1-6; 8 nucleotides align to TRBD1. The V gene's germline CDR1 is MDHEN and CDR2 SYDVKM. After removal of 6 bases from V and 0 bases from J, the junction contained 10 bases not matched to a gene. The CDR3 has 18 residues. The CDR3 here is CASRSGTGAYSYNSPLHF. The CDR3 DNA reads TGTGCCAGCAGGTCCGGGACAGGAGCCTACTCCTATAATTCACCCCTCCACTTT. The full variable domain, with the rest looked up from reference TRBV28 and TRBJ1-6, is DVKVTQSSRYLVKRTGEKVFLECVQDMDHENMFWYRQDPGLGLRLIYFSYDVKMKEKGDIPEGYSVSREKKERFSLILESASTNQTSMYLCASRSGTGAYSYNSPLHFGNGTRLTVT.

V is TRBV29-1 and J is TRBJ1-5; unclear D gene. Germline lookup yields CDR1 SQVTM and CDR2 ANQGSEA. The V end was cut by 6 bases, the J end by 0 bases, with 9 bases between. This CDR3 spans 13 amino acids. CDR3 loop: CSVGDGSNQPQHF. The CDR3 region has the DNA TGCAGCGTGGGCGACGGTAGCAATCAGCCCCAGCATTTT.

This chain connects TRBV9 to TRBJ2-1; 14 bases map to TRBD2. Germline-derived CDR1 and CDR2 are SGDLS and YYNGEE. With 3 bases clipped from V and 6 bases from J, the junction kept 11 bases outside the gene matches. The CDR3 spans 18 residues. DNA of the CDR3: TGTGCCAGCAGCGATCCCGGGACTAGCGGGAGATCGGGCAATGAGCAGTTCTTC. It is translated as CASSDPGTSGRSGNEQFF.

This clone was counted once. The V gene is TRBV6-5, the J gene TRBJ1-1, with a possible D match to TRBD1 (5 bases). CDR3 length: 15 amino acids. CDR1 is MNHEY, CDR2 SVGAGI, per germline. Trimming took off 5 bases at V and 0 bases at J, with 13 bases between the two ends. CDR3 sequence reads: CASSQDMTMNTEAFF. CDR3 DNA: TGTGCCAGCAGTCAGGACATGACGATGAACACTGAAGCTTTCTTT.

V is TRBV9 and J is TRBJ1-5; a possible D gene is TRBD1 (6 bases). There are 15 residues in the CDR3. From germline, CDR1 is SGDLS and CDR2 YYNGEE. V lost 0 bases and J 5 bases, leaving 12 bases between the germline ends. CDR3 region: CASSVGTTGYQPQHF. The CDR3 nucleotides read TGTGCCAGCAGCGTAGGAACCACAGGGTATCAGCCCCAGCATTTT.

The genes are TRBV29-1 and TRBJ2-3; TRBD2 might be the D (6 bases). CDR1 and CDR2 (germline): SQVTM, ANQGSEA. This CDR3 comprises 14 residues. V shed 7 bases and J shed 5 bases, with 19 bases lying between them. This CDR3 is CSAPTSSWGDTQYF. CDR3 bases: TGCAGCGCTCCGACTAGTTCCTGGGGAGATACGCAGTATTTT.

The chain links TRBV28 to TRBJ2-7, with D possibly being TRBD2 (5 bases). CDR1 MDHEN and CDR2 SYDVKM come from the germline V gene. This CDR3 spans 16 amino acids. Deletions cut 1 base from V and 2 bases from J, with 15 bases between. CDR3 loop: CASSLSRGITAYEQYF. DNA of the CDR3: TGTGCCAGCAGTTTATCGCGAGGGATAACCGCCTACGAGCAGTACTTC.

The CDR3 region is CASSSPGSYNEQFF. CDR3 nucleotide sequence: TGTGCCAGCAGCTCCCCAGGCTCCTACAATGAGCAGTTCTTC. This chain links TRBV7-3 with TRBJ2-1, with D hard to call. Germline V gene data show CDR1 as SGHTA and CDR2 as FQGTGA. Trimming took off 4 bases at V and 0 bases at J, with 7 bases between the two ends. CDR3 length: 14 residues.

The chain uses TRBV7-8 and TRBJ2-1, with D perhaps matching TRBD2 (5 bases). Germline CDR1 reads SGHVS; CDR2 reads FQNEAQ. Deletions cut 4 bases from V and 0 bases from J, with 19 bases between. This CDR3 contains 18 residues. As DNA, the CDR3 is TGTGCCAGCAGCTCCCGGGGTCGCCTTGGGAGCTCCTACAATGAGCAGTTCTTC. Its protein is CASSSRGRLGSSYNEQFF.

Only one count was recorded for this clone. The chain couples TRBV7-2 to TRBJ2-2; 12 positions match TRBD1. The CDR3 extends over 15 amino acids. V shed 6 bases and J 5 bases; nucleotides not matched to a gene: 4. Germline V gene sequence: CDR1 SGHTA, CDR2 FQGNSA. The CDR3 loop reads CASRRDRGHTGELFF. The DNA for the CDR3 is TGTGCCAGCAGGCGGGACAGGGGGCATACCGGGGAGCTGTTTTTT.

The V and J genes are TRBV7-2 and TRBJ1-6, with 8 bases identical to TRBD1. Germline V gene sequence: CDR1 SGHTA, CDR2 FQGNSA. The CDR3 is 16 amino acids. Losses at the gene ends were 1 base for V and 8 bases for J; bases not matched to a gene: 7. As DNA, the CDR3 is TGTGCCAGCAGCTTAGTGGGCAGGGGGCAATATTCACCCCTCCACTTT. It encodes CASSLVGRGQYSPLHF. Filled out from reference TRBV7-2 and TRBJ1-6, the complete variable domain reads GAGVSQSPSNKVTEKGKDVELRCDPISGHTALYWYRQSLGQGLEFLIYFQGNSAPDKSGLPSDRFSAERTGGSVSTLTIQRTQQEDSAVYLCASSLVGRGQYSPLHFGNGTRLTVT.

CDR3 bases: TGTGCCAGCAGGGAGGACAGGGGCAATCAGCCCCAGCATTTT. This encodes CASREDRGNQPQHF. This sequence joins TRBV2 and TRBJ1-5; 8 bases fit TRBD1. The V gene's germline CDR1 is SNHLY and CDR2 FYNNEI. Germline trimming cut 6 bases from V and 2 bases from J; bases unmatched to any gene: 3. CDR3 length: 14 residues.

V and J are TRBV6-6 and TRBJ1-4, with a tentative D call TRBD1 (6 bases). V lost 0 bases and J 5 bases, leaving 13 bases between the germline ends. The length of the CDR3 is 16 residues. The V gene's germline CDR1 is MNHNY and CDR2 SVGAGI (reference sequence). CDR3 sequence reads: CASSYSGGAVNEKLFF. DNA of the CDR3: TGTGCCAGCAGTTACTCGGGGGGGGCCGTAAATGAAAAACTGTTTTTT.

V usage is TRBV4-2 and J usage is TRBJ1-4, with TRBD1 as a possible D gene (5 bases). The CDR3 runs to 15 residues. Germline CDR1 and CDR2: LGHNA and YNFKEQ. V lost 0 bases, J lost 2 bases, and 7 bases lay in between. Here the CDR3 reads CASSQDQGTNEKLFF. The CDR3 DNA sequence: TGTGCCAGCAGCCAAGATCAGGGCACTAATGAAAAACTGTTTTTT.

The rearrangement links TRBV12-3 or TRBV12-4 to TRBJ1-1; D remains unclear. This CDR3 comprises 13 residues. V was shortened by 5 bases and J by 6 bases, with 13 bases between the two germline ends. CDR3: CASSQNRGSEAFF. DNA for the CDR3: TGTGCCAGCAGTCAAAATCGGGGTTCTGAAGCTTTCTTT.

This rearrangement joins TRBV6-6 to TRBJ1-6; 7 bases align to TRBD1. The trim removed 6 bases at V and 9 bases at J, leaving 8 bases unmatched. CDR1 and CDR2 (germline): MNHNY, SVGAGI (reference sequence). The CDR3 contains 14 residues. CDR3 nucleotide sequence: TGTGCCAGCAGCTGGACAGGCGAGAGTTCACCCCTCCACTTT. Translating gives CASSWTGESSPLHF.

This sequence joins TRBV5-6 and TRBJ1-1; TRBD1 is a possible D gene (6 bases). Germline-derived CDR1 and CDR2 are SGHDT and YYEEEE. V was clipped by 5 bases and J by 0 bases, with 11 bases between them. The CDR3 has 14 amino acids. The CDR3 reads CASSSGHLNTEAFF. CDR3 DNA: TGTGCCAGCAGTTCGGGACATTTGAACACTGAAGCTTTCTTT.

This chain connects TRBV5-1 to TRBJ2-7; 7 bases agree with TRBD1. The V and J ends lost 0 bases and 3 bases, in that order; junction bases with no gene match: 3. Germline CDR1 is SGHRS and CDR2 is YFSETQ. The CDR3 sequence is 14 residues long. Here the CDR3 DNA reads TGCGCCAGCAGCTTGGTGGGGACAGACTACGAGCAGTACTTC. Translated: CASSLVGTDYEQYF.